Listed here are 20 T cell receptor beta chains from one sample, sequenced in a study of T-cell reconstitution after alpha-beta-depleted transplantation in children. Unique molecular identifiers were incorporated during preparation of the TCRbeta library. TCRdb re-derived calls from the PCR reads in MiXCR, one entry per CDR3 protein. The sample has approximately 500,000 distinct CDR3 sequences, roughly 30% seen once; the top ten hold 35% to 40%. Sequencing was performed on PBMCs, taken before TCRalphabeta/CD19-depleted stem cell transplant. These receptor sequences come from a boy younger than two with Wiskott-Aldrich syndrome, due to receive a stem cell transplant.

The chain carries TRBV5-1 and TRBJ2-2, with D perhaps TRBD1 (6 bases). Germline CDR1 and CDR2: SGHRS and YFSETQ. V lost 3 bases to trimming and J lost 1 base, with 16 bases between them. The CDR3 length is 17 residues. CDR3 in amino acids: CASSSDPDRRNTGELFF. The DNA of the CDR3 is TGCGCCAGCAGCTCTGACCCTGACAGGCGGAACACCGGGGAGCTGTTTTTT.

Ten or more counts support this clonotype. The gene calls are TRBV5-1 and TRBJ2-1; 7 bases agree with TRBD2. Trimming removed 1 base from V and 6 bases from J; junction bases left unmatched: 4. CDR1 is SGHRS, CDR2 YFSETQ, per germline. The CDR3 sequence is 14 residues long. The CDR3 DNA reads as TGCGCCAGCAGCTTGCTCGCTAGCGGCAATGAGCAGTTCTTC. Translated, it gives CASSLLASGNEQFF.

The V and J genes are TRBV7-3 and TRBJ1-6; D is ambiguous. The CDR3 length is 15 residues. CDR1 and CDR2 (germline): SGHTA, FQGTGA. V lost 5 bases to trimming and J lost 4 bases, with 12 bases between them. The CDR3 spells CASSPRHAYNSPLHF. The CDR3 DNA reads as TGTGCCAGCAGCCCTCGACACGCGTATAATTCACCCCTCCACTTT.

The chain has TRBV5-1 and TRBJ2-7; TRBD1 matches at 7 bases. V was clipped by 3 bases and J by 7 bases; unmatched bases: 10. This CDR3 spans 14 amino acids. Germline V CDR1 and CDR2: SGHRS, YFSETQ. This CDR3 reads CASSWDSHSGEQYF. CDR3 sequence (DNA): TGCGCCAGCAGCTGGGACAGCCACTCGGGGGAGCAGTACTTC.

This chain joins TRBV20-1 and TRBJ2-7, with 7 bases that match TRBD1. Per germline, CDR1 DFQATT and CDR2 SNEGSKA (reference sequence). The V and J ends lost 2 bases and 0 bases, in that order; junction bases with no gene match: 13. This CDR3 is built from 17 residues. CDR3 nucleotides: TGCAGTGCTAGATTTTTCCAACAGGACAGGAGCTCCTACGAGCAGTACTTC. This translates into CSARFFQQDRSSYEQYF.

This clonotype showed up just a few times. This rearrangement joins TRBV18 to TRBJ2-2; D unresolved. This CDR3 region has 13 residues. Per the germline V gene, CDR1 is KGHSH and CDR2 is LQKENI. V lost 2 bases to trimming and J lost 5 bases, with 6 bases between them. CDR3 nucleotide sequence: TGTGCCAGCTCACCAGAGAGAACCGGGGAGCTGTTTTTT. This encodes CASSPERTGELFF.

The rearrangement links TRBV30 to TRBJ2-7; TRBD2 aligns across 7 bases. Trimming removed 0 bases from V and 6 bases from J; junction bases left unmatched: 11. Germline V lookup: CDR1 GTSNPN, CDR2 SVGIG (reference sequence). The CDR3 is 15 amino acids. The chain's CDR3 is CAWSVYSAGEGEQYF. DNA for the CDR3: TGTGCCTGGAGTGTATATTCCGCGGGAGAAGGCGAGCAGTACTTC.

This clonotype was found a few times. The chain is built from TRBV12-3 or TRBV12-4 and TRBJ2-7; 8 bases agree with TRBD1. The CDR3 loop spans 11 amino acids. Losses at the gene ends were 4 bases for V and 9 bases for J; bases not matched to a gene: 2. CDR3 nucleotide sequence: TGTGCCAGCAGTTACGGACAGGGGCAGTACTTC. Translating gives CASSYGQGQYF.

This clonotype was seen only once. The rearrangement links TRBV7-2 to TRBJ1-5; 10 bases agree with TRBD1. Per germline, CDR1 SGHTA and CDR2 FQGNSA. This CDR3 has 20 amino acids. J was trimmed by 1 base and V by 1 base; bases with no gene match: 13. The CDR3 DNA is TGTGCCAGCAGCTTAGGCTCCGGGACAGGGGCCCCCTGGAGCAATCAGCCCCAGCATTTT. It codes for CASSLGSGTGAPWSNQPQHF.

This clonotype was seen only once. The chain employs TRBV12-5 and TRBJ1-2; D is unclear. CDR3 size: 16 residues. Trimming stripped 5 bases from V and 0 bases from J, with 16 bases between. Germline CDR1 reads LGHNT; CDR2 reads FRNRAP. CDR3 sequence reads: CASGAFDYPANYGYTF. CDR3 in DNA: TGTGCTAGTGGTGCGTTTGACTACCCAGCTAACTATGGCTACACCTTC.

This clonotype showed up many times. The chain has TRBV7-9 and TRBJ1-1, with D possibly matching TRBD1 (5 bases). The CDR3 extends over 13 amino acids. The V gene lost 5 bases and the J gene lost 5 bases, with 12 bases spanning the gap. Germline V lookup: CDR1 SEHNR, CDR2 FQNEAQ (reference sequence). The CDR3 spells CASSPTGGTEAFF. CDR3 coding DNA: TGTGCCAGCAGCCCAACAGGAGGGACTGAAGCTTTCTTT.

V is TRBV24-1 and J is TRBJ2-1, with TRBD2 identical over 9 bases. Per the germline V gene, CDR1 is KGHDR and CDR2 is SFDVKD. This CDR3 comprises 17 residues. Losses at the gene ends were 4 bases for V and 7 bases for J; bases not matched to a gene: 13. In DNA form, the CDR3 reads TGTGCCACCAGTGAAGGGCGGGAGGGCCTTTATAGGAATGAGCAGTTCTTC. Protein product: CATSEGREGLYRNEQFF.

This rearrangement joins TRBV10-3 to TRBJ2-2, with 8 bases lining up with TRBD1. J gave up 3 bases and V 4 bases, and 1 base lay outside the gene matches. Germline CDR1 and CDR2: ENHRY and SYGVKD. The CDR3 runs 14 residues. CDR3 sequence reads: CAISGDRYTGELFF. The CDR3 DNA reads as TGTGCCATCAGTGGGGACAGGTACACCGGGGAGCTGTTTTTT.

Within the sample, this clonotype is medium-sized. V and J are TRBV27 and TRBJ2-7; the match to TRBD1 covers 8 bases. This CDR3 comprises 14 residues. The junction had 10 bases not matched to a gene; V was cut back by 5 bases and J by 7 bases. CDR1 and CDR2 (germline): MNHEY, SMNVEV (reference sequence). CDR3 in amino acids: CASSIDRGNREQYF. Written as DNA, the CDR3 is TGTGCCAGCAGTATCGACAGGGGCAATAGGGAGCAGTACTTC.

This clonotype showed up just a few times. The genes are TRBV12-3 or TRBV12-4 and TRBJ2-7; D possibly corresponds to TRBD1 (6 bases). This CDR3 region has 16 residues. Trimming pared 6 bases from V and 0 bases from J, leaving 18 bases between. CDR3 in DNA: TGTGCCAGCAGCCCCACACCCAGGGGAAGCTCCTACGAGCAGTACTTC. Translated, it gives CASSPTPRGSSYEQYF.

The V call is TRBV4-2, the J call TRBJ2-7; D call uncertain. Trimming took off 2 bases at V and 5 bases at J, with 10 bases between the two ends. Germline loops: CDR1 LGHNA, CDR2 YNFKEQ. The CDR3 sequence is 13 residues long. This CDR3 is CASSQNGRDEQYF. The CDR3 nucleotides read TGTGCCAGCAGCCAAAACGGTAGGGACGAGCAGTACTTC.

The V gene is TRBV5-1, the J gene TRBJ2-4, with D perhaps being TRBD1 or TRBD2 (5 bases each). Germline V gene sequence: CDR1 SGHRS, CDR2 YFSETQ. This CDR3 spans 18 amino acids. V was clipped by 3 bases and J by 0 bases, with 19 bases between them. CDR3 protein: CASSSTGTALLAKNIQYF. The CDR3 DNA reads as TGCGCCAGCAGCTCAACCGGGACGGCCCTTTTAGCCAAAAACATTCAGTACTTC.

The chain uses TRBV20-1 and TRBJ2-5; D remains unclear. V was pared by 0 bases and J by 3 bases, with 14 bases between. CDR1 is DFQATT and CDR2 is SNEGSKA in the germline V gene (reference sequence). The CDR3 extends over 15 amino acids. The CDR3 is CSARDVARAKETQYF. The CDR3 DNA reads TGCAGTGCTAGAGATGTGGCCAGAGCCAAAGAGACCCAGTACTTC.

In its sample, this clonotype was seen a few times. The chain employs TRBV10-2 and TRBJ2-7; 8 bases align to TRBD2. With 4 bases clipped from V and 3 bases from J, the junction kept 5 bases outside the gene matches. Germline V gene lookup returns CDR1 WSHSY and CDR2 SAAADI. The CDR3 contains 14 residues. This CDR3 is CASSVGLEFYEQYF. CDR3 DNA sequence: TGCGCCAGCAGTGTGGGACTAGAGTTCTACGAGCAGTACTTC.

The gene calls are TRBV29-1 and TRBJ2-2, with D uncertain. The CDR3 loop spans 13 amino acids. V lost 3 bases, J lost 6 bases, and 11 bases lay in between. The germline gives CDR1 SQVTM, CDR2 ANQGSEA. The DNA for the CDR3 is TGCAGCGTTGAGGTTAATTCAGCCGGGGAGCTGTTTTTT. It specifies CSVEVNSAGELFF.